This is a list of T cell receptor beta chains from one sample in a study of CD8+ T cells in alopecia areata. The repertoire was sequenced with immunoSEQ multiplex PCR; TCRdb's copy has only in-frame clones and lacks some. Altogether 200,000 to 250,000 clones are present, 66% being singletons, with the ten largest covering over 1%. The sequenced sample was CD4+ T cells sorted from blood, obtained at week 44, from a patient treated with tofacitinib. These receptor sequences come from a human donor with alopecia areata. Each CDR3 is given with its conserved first and last residue. A D gene is named only where the DNA matches it firmly. Where a row states a size, it is once, few, many or the class of an expanded clone; other rows omit it.

J gene,V gene,D gene,clone size,CDR3 protein,CDR3 DNA
TRBJ2-7,TRBV25-1,.,.,CASRGVGSPYEQYF,TGTGCCAGCAGGGGGGTCGGATCCCCCTACGAGCAGTACTTC
TRBJ2-1,TRBV7-9,.,.,CASSLVFGAGEQFF,TGTGCCAGCAGCTTAGTGTTTGGCGCTGGTGAGCAGTTCTTC
TRBJ1-6,TRBV11-2,.,few,CASSLGNRQSSPLHF,TGTGCCAGCAGCTTGGGAAACAGGCAATCTTCACCCCTCCACTTT
TRBJ2-7,TRBV29-1,.,.,CSGGERTYEQYF,TGCAGCGGAGGGGAGCGGACCTACGAGCAGTACTTC
TRBJ2-5,TRBV6-1,TRBD1,.,CASSTGTGGGETQYF,TGTGCCAGCAGCACCGGGACAGGGGGCGGAGAGACCCAGTACTTC
TRBJ1-6,TRBV10-3,TRBD1,.,CAISELLNRGRNSPLHF,TGTGCCATCAGTGAGTTACTCAACAGGGGGCGGAATTCACCCCTCCACTTT
TRBJ2-7,TRBV30,.,many,CAWSSGPREYEQYF,TGTGCCTGGAGCTCGGGACCGCGCGAGTACGAGCAGTACTTC
TRBJ1-2,TRBV29-1,TRBD1,.,CSVPNQGGSYTF,TGCAGCGTCCCAAATCAGGGGGGGAGCTACACCTTC
TRBJ1-1,TRBV15,.,.,CATSRKGYTEAFF,TGTGCCACCAGCAGAAAGGGGTACACTGAAGCTTTCTTT
TRBJ1-2,TRBV5-1,.,few,CASSGDSFNYGYTF,TGCGCCAGCAGCGGAGACTCATTCAACTATGGCTACACCTTC
TRBJ1-2,TRBV29-1,.,.,CSVIVEPYGYTF,TGCAGCGTTATAGTGGAGCCCTATGGCTACACCTTC
TRBJ1-2,TRBV23-1,.,.,CASSQSDGYTF,TGCGCCAGCAGTCAATCGGATGGCTACACCTTC
TRBJ1-2,TRBV29-1,.,.,CSVEEGQINYGYTF,TGCAGCGTTGAAGAAGGACAAATTAACTATGGCTACACCTTC
TRBJ2-1,TRBV30,TRBD1,.,CAWKRDRTYNEQFF,TGTGCCTGGAAGAGGGACAGAACTTACAATGAGCAGTTCTTC
TRBJ2-7,TRBV7-9,TRBD1,few,CASSLTGLSYEQYF,TGTGCCAGCAGTTTGACAGGGTTATCCTACGAGCAGTACTTC
TRBJ1-6,TRBV2,.,few,CASSYRVSPLHF,TGTGCCAGCAGCTACAGGGTTTCACCCCTCCACTTT
TRBJ2-1,TRBV11-2,.,.,CASSLGEIYYNEQFF,TGTGCCAGCAGCTTAGGGGAGATCTACTACAATGAGCAGTTCTTC
TRBJ1-6,TRBV6-5,.,few,CASSYSRVRGNSPLHF,TGTGCCAGCAGTTACTCGAGAGTCAGGGGTAATTCACCCCTCCACTTT
TRBJ1-1,TRBV5-1,.,.,CASSLIHGENTEAFF,TGCGCCAGCAGCTTGATTCACGGGGAAAACACTGAAGCTTTCTTT
TRBJ1-2,TRBV11-2,TRBD1,.,CASSLHRDSYGYTF,TGTGCCAGCAGCTTACACCGGGACAGCTATGGCTACACCTTC
TRBJ1-4,TRBV4-1,TRBD1,few,CASSQDLTGVVKKLFF,TGCGCCAGCAGCCAGGACCTTACAGGGGTAGTCAAAAAACTGTTTTTT
TRBJ2-7,TRBV4-1,.,.,CASSQNGLTSYEQYF,TGCGCCAGCAGCCAGAACGGGCTGACCTCCTACGAGCAGTACTTC
TRBJ2-7,TRBV29-1,.,few,CSVEYRDEQYF,TGCAGCGTTGAGTACAGGGACGAGCAGTACTTC
TRBJ1-2,TRBV29-1,.,once,CSVGANYGYTF,TGCAGCGTGGGGGCCAACTATGGCTACACCTTC
TRBJ1-5,TRBV5-6,.,once,CASSLYEGQPQHF,TGTGCCAGCAGCTTGTATGAGGGTCAGCCCCAGCATTTT
TRBJ2-7,TRBV6-5,.,.,CASSSVGYEQYF,TGTGCCAGCAGCTCAGTGGGCTACGAGCAGTACTTC
TRBJ2-1,TRBV2,.,once,CASGVGNEQFF,TGTGCCAGCGGAGTTGGCAATGAGCAGTTCTTC
TRBJ1-6,TRBV5-1,.,.,CASSLEVGLSYNSPLHF,TGCGCCAGCAGCCTTGAGGTGGGGCTTTCCTATAATTCACCCCTCCACTTT
TRBJ2-2,TRBV28,.,.,CASSPRLYTGELFF,TGTGCCAGCAGTCCGAGACTTTACACCGGGGAGCTGTTTTTT
TRBJ1-5,TRBV19,.,.,CASSLAGRHQPQHF,TGTGCCAGTAGTCTGGCCGGGAGGCACCAGCCCCAGCATTTT
TRBJ1-6,TRBV6-1,.,.,CASSDRQGNSPLHF,TGTGCCAGCAGTGACAGGCAGGGCAATTCACCCCTCCACTTT
TRBJ1-1,TRBV30,TRBD1,once,CAWRPRGQAEAFF,TGTGCCTGGAGACCCAGGGGACAGGCTGAAGCTTTCTTT
TRBJ1-6,TRBV5-6,TRBD1,.,CASSPGQVNSPLHF,TGTGCCAGCAGTCCGGGACAGGTTAATTCACCCCTCCACTTT
TRBJ2-1,TRBV19,.,few,CASTPGGYYNEQFF,TGTGCCAGTACCCCCGGCGGCTACTACAATGAGCAGTTCTTC
TRBJ1-6,TRBV7-2,.,.,CASMLAGQNSPLHF,TGTGCCAGCATGCTGGCAGGGCAGAATTCACCCCTCCACTTT
TRBJ2-3,TRBV11-2,.,.,CASSRPGTDTQYF,TGTGCCAGCAGCCGCCCCGGGACAGATACGCAGTATTTT
TRBJ1-5,TRBV15,.,.,CATSRDEALGRNNQPQHF,TGTGCCACCAGCAGAGATGAGGCCCTAGGGAGAAACAATCAGCCCCAGCATTTT
TRBJ1-1,TRBV18,TRBD1,.,CASSRQGANTEAFF,TGTGCCAGCTCACGTCAGGGGGCGAACACTGAAGCTTTCTTT
TRBJ1-5,TRBV29-1,.,few,CSVEDREKPQHF,TGCAGCGTTGAAGATAGGGAGAAACCCCAGCATTTT
TRBJ2-6,TRBV10-3,TRBD1,.,CATSPGGPGANVLTF,TGTGCCACGTCCCCAGGGGGCCCCGGGGCCAACGTCCTGACTTTC
TRBJ2-1,TRBV29-1,TRBD2,.,CTASGGSYNEQFF,TGCACCGCCAGCGGGGGCTCCTACAATGAGCAGTTCTTC